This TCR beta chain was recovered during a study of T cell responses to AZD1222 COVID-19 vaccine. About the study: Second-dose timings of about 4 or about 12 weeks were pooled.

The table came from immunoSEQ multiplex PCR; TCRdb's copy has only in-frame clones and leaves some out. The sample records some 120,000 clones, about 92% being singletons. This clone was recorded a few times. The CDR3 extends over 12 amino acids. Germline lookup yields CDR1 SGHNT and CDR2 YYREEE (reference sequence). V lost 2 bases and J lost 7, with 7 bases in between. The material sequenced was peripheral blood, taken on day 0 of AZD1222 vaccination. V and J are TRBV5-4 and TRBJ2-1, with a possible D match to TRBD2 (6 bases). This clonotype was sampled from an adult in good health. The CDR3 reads CASSFGGNEQFF. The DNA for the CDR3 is TGTGCCAGCAGCTTCGGGGGAAATGAGCAGTTCTTC.